The rows below give T cell receptor beta chains drawn from one sample of a study of OX40 agonist ivuxolimab in advanced cancers. Profiling relied on immunoSEQ multiplex PCR, and the TCRdb table lists in-frame clones only, not all of them. Seen here are tens of thousands of clones, around nine tenths observed once, and the top ten hold over 0.55%. Sequenced material: CD4+ or CD8+ T cells sorted from blood, taken in a trial of the OX40 agonist ivuxolimab. The receptors shown here come from an adult with an advanced solid tumor such as melanoma, head and neck, liver or kidney cancer. Each CDR3 is given without its conserved first and last residue. Each record gives: J gene, clone size, V gene, CDR3 protein. Clone size is stated in some rows and not others, as once, few, many or a class when expanded.

J: TRBJ2-2
size: few
V: TRBV6-1
CDR3: ASSARQSGRASTGELF

J: TRBJ2-2
size: .
V: TRBV18
CDR3: ASSPLEGAGELF

J: TRBJ2-5
size: .
V: TRBV20-1
CDR3: SARGGETQY

J: TRBJ1-2
size: .
V: TRBV18
CDR3: ASSQSGTGNYGYT

J: TRBJ2-7
size: .
V: TRBV14
CDR3: ASSGHGRSYEQY

J: TRBJ2-3
size: .
V: TRBV5-1
CDR3: ASSPQVSTDTQY

J: TRBJ2-5
size: .
V: TRBV30
CDR3: AWSRTASYQETQY

J: TRBJ2-6
size: .
V: TRBV30
CDR3: AREISGANVLT

J: TRBJ2-7
size: .
V: TRBV18
CDR3: ASSPRTANSYEQY

J: TRBJ2-2
size: .
V: TRBV15
CDR3: ATSRGQGATTGELF

J: TRBJ1-4
size: .
V: TRBV11-3
CDR3: ASSQKGQATNEKLF